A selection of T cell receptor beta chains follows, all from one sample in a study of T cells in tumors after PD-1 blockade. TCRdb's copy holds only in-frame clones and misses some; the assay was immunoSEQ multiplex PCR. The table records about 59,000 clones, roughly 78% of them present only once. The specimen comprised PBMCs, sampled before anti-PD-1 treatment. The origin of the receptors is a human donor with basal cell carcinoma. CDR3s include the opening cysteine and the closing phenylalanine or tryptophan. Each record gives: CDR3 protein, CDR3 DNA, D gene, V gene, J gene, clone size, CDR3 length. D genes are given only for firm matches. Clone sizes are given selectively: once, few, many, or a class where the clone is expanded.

CASRTTARGNTGELFF	TGTGCCAGTAGAACAACCGCGAGGGGTAACACCGGGGAGCTGTTTTTT	-	TRBV19	TRBJ2-2	once	16
CACTVGGSYEQYF	TGTGCCTGTACCGTGGGGGGTTCCTACGAGCAGTACTTC	-	TRBV30	TRBJ2-7	-	13
CASLNRGVNEKLFF	TGTGCCAGCTTAAACAGGGGCGTTAATGAAAAACTGTTTTTT	TRBD1	TRBV6-5	TRBJ1-4	-	14
CASRPGQGSGYTF	TGTGCCAGTAGACCGGGACAGGGTAGTGGCTACACCTTC	TRBD1	TRBV19	TRBJ1-2	-	13
CASRKGEGTGGGEAFF	TGTGCTAGCCGCAAAGGTGAAGGGACCGGTGGAGGTGAAGCTTTCTTT	-	TRBV12-5	TRBJ1-1	-	16
CAWYHGTGNPAEKLFF	TGTGCCTGGTACCACGGGACAGGGAATCCGGCTGAAAAACTGTTTTTT	TRBD1	TRBV30	TRBJ1-4	-	16
CAWSVRRLLNEQFF	TGTGCCTGGAGTGTACGACGCCTTCTAAATGAGCAGTTCTTC	-	TRBV30	TRBJ2-1	-	14
CASSANSIGDQPQHF	TGTGCCAGTAGTGCCAACAGTATTGGGGATCAGCCCCAGCATTTT	-	TRBV19	TRBJ1-5	-	15
CAWSRQGGYGYTF	TGTGCCTGGAGTCGACAGGGGGGGTATGGCTACACCTTC	TRBD1	TRBV30	TRBJ1-2	-	13
CASSLTPGQAVYSNQPQHF	TGCGCCAGCAGCCTAACTCCGGGACAGGCCGTTTATAGCAATCAGCCCCAGCATTTT	TRBD1	TRBV5-1	TRBJ1-5	-	19
CASSVISSEGDTQYF	TGTGCCAGCAGCGTAATCTCTAGCGAGGGAGATACGCAGTATTTT	-	TRBV9	TRBJ2-3	-	15
CASSAEGTGATNEKLFF	TGTGCCAGCAGCGCGGAGGGGACGGGAGCAACTAATGAAAAACTGTTTTTT	-	TRBV9	TRBJ1-4	once	17
CASTLDSAGLLFF	TGTGCCAGCACCCTAGACTCGGCAGGGTTACTGTTCTTC	-	TRBV12-3/TRBV12-4	TRBJ2-1	once	13
CASSASGPVLPRTNEKLFF	TGTGCCAGCAGCGCCTCGGGACCAGTACTCCCCCGAACTAATGAAAAACTGTTTTTT	-	TRBV12-1	TRBJ1-4	once	19